This paragraph reports one T cell receptor beta chain. The germline CDR1 and CDR2 sequences are SGHRS and YFSETQ. V dropped 3 bases and J dropped 6; count of bases not matched to a gene: 7. The CDR3 consists of 15 residues. These data come from a study of T cell responses to AZD1222 COVID-19 vaccine. The repertoire was sequenced with immunoSEQ multiplex PCR; TCRdb's copy has only in-frame clones and lacks some. The sample includes 150,000 to 200,000 clones, 90% of them seen just once. The clonotype comes from an adult in good health. The chain links TRBV5-1 to TRBJ2-1; 9 positions match TRBD1. The sample in question was peripheral blood, obtained on day 0 of AZD1222 vaccination. This CDR3 is CASSSPGQGFNEQFF. DNA of the CDR3: TGCGCCAGCAGCTCACCGGGACAGGGTTTCAATGAGCAGTTCTTC.